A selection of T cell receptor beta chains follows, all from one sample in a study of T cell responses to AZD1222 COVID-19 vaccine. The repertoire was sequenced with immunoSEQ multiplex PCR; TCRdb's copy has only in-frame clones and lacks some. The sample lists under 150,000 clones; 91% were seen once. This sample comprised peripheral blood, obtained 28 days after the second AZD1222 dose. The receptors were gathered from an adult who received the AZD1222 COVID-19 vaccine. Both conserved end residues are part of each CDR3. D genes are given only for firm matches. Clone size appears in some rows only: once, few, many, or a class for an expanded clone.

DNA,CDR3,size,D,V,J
TGTGCCACCAGTGACCATTCGAATCTCTATAGCAATCAGCCCCAGCATTTT,CATSDHSNLYSNQPQHF,-,-,TRBV24-1,TRBJ1-5
TGTGCCAGCAGTTTATCGTGGACGAACACCGGGGAGCTGTTTTTT,CASSLSWTNTGELFF,-,-,TRBV27,TRBJ2-2
TGTGCCAGCAGTGCCGGGGCGAGGCTCCCTAGTTCACCCCTCCACTTT,CASSAGARLPSSPLHF,-,-,TRBV2,TRBJ1-6
TGTGCCAGCAGCGGGATTAGCGGGGCCTACAATGAGCAGTTCTTC,CASSGISGAYNEQFF,-,TRBD2,TRBV9,TRBJ2-1
TGCAGTGCCCCGACAGGGGGAGAAGCCTTCTTT,CSAPTGGEAFF,-,TRBD1,TRBV20-1,TRBJ1-1
TGTGCCAGCAGCTCACAGGGTGACACTGAAGCTTTCTTT,CASSSQGDTEAFF,once,-,TRBV7-3,TRBJ1-1
TGTGCCAGTAGCGTGACCTGGAGGGACTTTCTTTATGGCTACACCTTC,CASSVTWRDFLYGYTF,-,-,TRBV19,TRBJ1-2
TGTGCCATCAGACTAGGACAGGGCCTGGCTGGAAACACCATATATTTT,CAIRLGQGLAGNTIYF,-,TRBD1,TRBV10-3,TRBJ1-3
TGTGCCAGCAGCCTAGGGGGGGGGAATGAGCAGTTCTTC,CASSLGGGNEQFF,-,-,TRBV11-1,TRBJ2-1
TGTGCCATCATGGGACAGGGGCCGAATGAGCAGTTCTTC,CAIMGQGPNEQFF,once,TRBD1,TRBV10-3,TRBJ2-1
TGTGCCAGCAGTCTCCCCCAGGGGGGGATAGCTTTCTTT,CASSLPQGGIAFF,once,TRBD1,TRBV2,TRBJ1-1
TGTGCCAGCTGGGGCTCTGGAAACACCATATATTTT,CASWGSGNTIYF,-,-,TRBV12-3/TRBV12-4,TRBJ1-3
TGTGCCAGCAGCGTAGAACTACTAGCGTTCCATGAGCAGTTCTTC,CASSVELLAFHEQFF,-,TRBD2,TRBV9,TRBJ2-1
TGCGCCAGCAGCTTGGCCGGACAGCTCGACTATGGCTACACCTTC,CASSLAGQLDYGYTF,-,-,TRBV5-1,TRBJ1-2
TGTGCCAGTGTACTCTTCACTGAAGCTTTCTTT,CASVLFTEAFF,-,-,TRBV19,TRBJ1-1
TGTGCCTGGAGAAGTCGTATCACCTATAATTCACCCCTCCACTTT,CAWRSRITYNSPLHF,-,-,TRBV30,TRBJ1-6
TGCAGCGTTCGGGACAGGATATATCTGAACACTGAAGCTTTCTTT,CSVRDRIYLNTEAFF,once,TRBD1,TRBV29-1,TRBJ1-1
TGTGCCCTGGAGGAGTTGTCGGGGACTGAAGCTTTCTTT,CALEELSGTEAFF,once,-,TRBV30,TRBJ1-1
TGTGCCAGTAAGGGGGCGGCAACTAATGAAAAACTGTTTTTT,CASKGAATNEKLFF,-,TRBD1,TRBV19,TRBJ1-4
TGTGCCAGCAGCTCGAGGGGGGAGAGAGGTCAGCCCCAGCATTTT,CASSSRGERGQPQHF,-,-,TRBV7-9,TRBJ1-5
TGTGCCAGCAGCGACAGGGGGGGGGAAAAACTGTTTTTT,CASSDRGGEKLFF,-,TRBD1,TRBV12-3/TRBV12-4,TRBJ1-4
TGTGCCAGCAGTTCACAGGGAGAAGGCGAGCAGTACTTC,CASSSQGEGEQYF,-,-,TRBV6-6,TRBJ2-7
TGTGCCAGTAGTATCACAGCGAACGCAGACTATGGCTACACCTTC,CASSITANADYGYTF,-,-,TRBV19,TRBJ1-2
TGTGCCACCAATGCAGGGGGCCAAGAGACCCAGTACTTC,CATNAGGQETQYF,-,TRBD1,TRBV24-1,TRBJ2-5
TGCAGCGGGCAGGGGAATAACTATGGCTACACCTTC,CSGQGNNYGYTF,-,-,TRBV29-1,TRBJ1-2
TGCGCCAGCAGCTTATTGACAGGCGACAGCACAGATACGCAGTATTTT,CASSLLTGDSTDTQYF,-,-,TRBV5-1,TRBJ2-3
TGTGCCAGCAGCTTCCCCGGGCGGGGGGAATTAGATACGCAGTATTTT,CASSFPGRGELDTQYF,-,TRBD2,TRBV7-2,TRBJ2-3
TGTGCCAGCAGCTTAATAGGGGCTGACCAAGAGACCCAGTACTTC,CASSLIGADQETQYF,-,-,TRBV7-3,TRBJ2-5
TGTGCCAGCAGTGACAGACTAGCGGGGGGCCCCACAGATACGCAGTATTTT,CASSDRLAGGPTDTQYF,-,TRBD2,TRBV6-2/TRBV6-3,TRBJ2-3
TGTGCCAGCAGTTACGGACTAGCGGCCTATGAGCAGTTCTTC,CASSYGLAAYEQFF,few,TRBD2,TRBV6-5,TRBJ2-1
TGTGCCAGCAGTTACACCCGAGGAAACACCATATATTTT,CASSYTRGNTIYF,once,-,TRBV6-5,TRBJ1-3
TGTGCCAGCAGCTTAGGGACAGGGCCACTCTATGGACAGCAGTACTTC,CASSLGTGPLYGQQYF,-,TRBD1,TRBV7-9,TRBJ2-7
TGTGCCAGCAGCTACGGACACGGGAACACTGAAGCTTTCTTT,CASSYGHGNTEAFF,-,-,TRBV7-3,TRBJ1-1
TGTGCCAGCAGTTACAGTGGGGTCGTAGGCTATGGCTACACCTTC,CASSYSGVVGYGYTF,-,-,TRBV6-5,TRBJ1-2
TGTGCCAGCATTTCCCCGAGGGATAACACTGAAGCTTTCTTT,CASISPRDNTEAFF,-,-,TRBV6-5,TRBJ1-1
TGTGCCAGCTCACCGGGACAGGGTGGGAGCAATCAGCCCCAGCATTTT,CASSPGQGGSNQPQHF,-,TRBD1,TRBV18,TRBJ1-5
TGTGCCAGCAGCTTAGAGGTCGGGGGGGCGGCCGGGGAGCTGTTTTTT,CASSLEVGGAAGELFF,once,TRBD2,TRBV7-2,TRBJ2-2
TGTGCCAGCACCCCCCGATGGGACAGTGTAAAGGTGCCCCAGCATTTT,CASTPRWDSVKVPQHF,-,TRBD1,TRBV6-6,TRBJ1-5
TGTGCCAGCAGCCCGCCCACTTCGGCGGATACGCAGTATTTT,CASSPPTSADTQYF,-,-,TRBV11-3,TRBJ2-3
TGTGCCAGCAGCTTAGCCAGAGACCAGCCCCAGCATTTT,CASSLARDQPQHF,-,-,TRBV13,TRBJ1-5
TGTGCTAGTGGCTATAGTACGGGCCCCGGGGGGATCACAGATACGCAGTATTTT,CASGYSTGPGGITDTQYF,-,TRBD2,TRBV12-5,TRBJ2-3
TGTGCCAGCAGCTTAGGGCGAGCCTACGAGCAGTACTTC,CASSLGRAYEQYF,-,-,TRBV11-3,TRBJ2-7